This T cell receptor beta chain was documented in a study of blood T cell repertoires in COVID-19. Study as a whole: COVID-19 samples collected from the United States, Italy and Spain covered acute and convalescent phases.

In the original analysis: It was from reference gene primer amplification that nucleated cell counts were estimated. The method was immunoSEQ multiplex PCR; TCRdb's version includes in-frame clones alone and lacks a portion of them. V, J and clone size are those of that table, while D and trimming were read from the DNA. Of more than 90,000 clones detected, 85% appear once; the ten largest clones hold less than 2%. V was shortened by 4 bases and J by 0 bases, with 8 bases between the two germline ends. CDR1 and CDR2 (germline): SGDLS, YYNGEE. This CDR3 region has 14 residues. V gene TRBV9 combines with J gene TRBJ1-3; unclear D gene. What was sequenced was peripheral blood. This receptor was obtained from a woman between 65 and 79 years old with active or convalescent COVID-19. The chain's CDR3 is CASSSGFSGNTIYF. The CDR3 nucleotides are TGTGCCAGCAGCTCAGGTTTCTCTGGAAACACCATATATTTT. Filled out from reference TRBV9 and TRBJ1-3, the complete variable domain reads DSGVTQTPKHLITATGQRVTLRCSPRSGDLSVYWYQQSLDQGLQFLIQYYNGEERAKGNILERFSAQQFPDLHSELNLSSLELGDSALYFCASSSGFSGNTIYFGEGSWLTVV.